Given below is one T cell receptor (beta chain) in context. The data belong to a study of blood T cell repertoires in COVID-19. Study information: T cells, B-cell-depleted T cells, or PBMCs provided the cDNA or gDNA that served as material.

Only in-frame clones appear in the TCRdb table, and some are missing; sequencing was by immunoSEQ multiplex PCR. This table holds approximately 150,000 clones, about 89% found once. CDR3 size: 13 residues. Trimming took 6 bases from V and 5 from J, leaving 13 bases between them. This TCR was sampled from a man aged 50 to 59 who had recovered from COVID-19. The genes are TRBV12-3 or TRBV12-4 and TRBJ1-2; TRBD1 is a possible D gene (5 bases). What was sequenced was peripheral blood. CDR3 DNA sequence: TGTGCCAGCAGAATCCGCGGGACGTATGGCTACACCTTC. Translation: CASRIRGTYGYTF.